This T cell receptor (beta chain) was sequenced in a study of OX40 agonist ivuxolimab in advanced cancers. This clone was picked up a small number of times. The protocol was immunoSEQ multiplex PCR, while the TCRdb copy is restricted to in-frame clones and leaves out a portion. This sample has 20,000 or so clones, with approximately 80% found just once. Germline V gene lookup returns CDR1 SEHNR and CDR2 FQNEAQ (reference sequence). V lost 2 bases, J lost 4 bases, and 5 bases lay in between. This CDR3 comprises 12 residues. The material was CD4+ or CD8+ T cells sorted from blood, obtained in a trial of the OX40 agonist ivuxolimab. The clonotype originates from an adult with an advanced solid tumor such as melanoma, head and neck, liver or kidney cancer. This rearrangement joins TRBV7-9 to TRBJ2-5, with D hard to call. The CDR3 sequence is CASSLLVETQYF. CDR3 nucleotide sequence: TGTGCCAGCAGCTTATTGGTAGAGACCCAGTACTTC. Full variable domain (remainder filled in from reference TRBV7-9 and TRBJ2-5): DTGVSQNPRHKITKRGQNVTFRCDPISEHNRLYWYRQTLGQGPEFLTYFQNEAQLEKSRLLSDRFSAERPKGSFSTLEIQRTEQGDSAMYLCASSLLVETQYFGPGTRLLVL.